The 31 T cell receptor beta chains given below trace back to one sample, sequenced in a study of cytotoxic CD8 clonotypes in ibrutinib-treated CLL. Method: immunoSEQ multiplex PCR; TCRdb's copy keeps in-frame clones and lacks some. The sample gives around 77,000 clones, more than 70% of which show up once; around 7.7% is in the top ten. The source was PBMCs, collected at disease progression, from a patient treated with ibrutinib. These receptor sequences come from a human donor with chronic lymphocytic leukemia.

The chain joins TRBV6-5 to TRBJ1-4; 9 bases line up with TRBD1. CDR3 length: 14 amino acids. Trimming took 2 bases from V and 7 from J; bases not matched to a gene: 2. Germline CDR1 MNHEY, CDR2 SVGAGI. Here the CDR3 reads CASSYGTGSEKLFF. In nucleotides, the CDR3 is TGTGCCAGCAGTTACGGGACAGGGAGTGAAAAACTGTTTTTT.

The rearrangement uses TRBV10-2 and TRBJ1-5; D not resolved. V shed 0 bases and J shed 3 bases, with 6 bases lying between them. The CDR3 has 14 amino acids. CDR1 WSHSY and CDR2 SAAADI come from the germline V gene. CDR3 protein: CASSESSFNQPQHF. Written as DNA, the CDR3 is TGCGCCAGCAGTGAGTCGTCATTCAATCAGCCCCAGCATTTT.

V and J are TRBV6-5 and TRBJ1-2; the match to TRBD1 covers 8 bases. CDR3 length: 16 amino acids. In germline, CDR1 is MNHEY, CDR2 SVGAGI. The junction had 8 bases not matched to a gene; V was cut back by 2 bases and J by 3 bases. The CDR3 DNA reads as TGTGCCAGCAGTTACCGTAGGACAGGGTATGACTATGGCTACACCTTC. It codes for CASSYRRTGYDYGYTF.

CDR3 sequence: CASSEQAGGVYEQYF. The CDR3 DNA is TGTGCCAGCAGTGAACAAGCAGGGGGCGTTTACGAGCAGTACTTC. The gene calls are TRBV6-1 and TRBJ2-7; TRBD1 matches 8 bases. This CDR3 region has 15 residues. V lost 2 bases, J lost 4 bases, and 7 bases stayed unmatched. In germline, CDR1 is MNHNS, CDR2 SASEGT.

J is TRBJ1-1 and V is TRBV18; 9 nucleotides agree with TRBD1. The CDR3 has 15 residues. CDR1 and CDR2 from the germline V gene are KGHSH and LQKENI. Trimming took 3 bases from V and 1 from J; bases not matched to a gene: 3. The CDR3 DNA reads TGTGCCAGCTCACCGAGGACAGGGGAGAACACTGAAGCTTTCTTT. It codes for CASSPRTGENTEAFF.

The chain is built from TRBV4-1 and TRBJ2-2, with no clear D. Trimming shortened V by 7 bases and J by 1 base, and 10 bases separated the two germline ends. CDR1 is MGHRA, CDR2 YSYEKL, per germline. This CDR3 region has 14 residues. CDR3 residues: CASNQFRNTGELFF. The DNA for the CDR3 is TGCGCCAGCAACCAGTTCAGGAACACCGGGGAGCTGTTTTTT.

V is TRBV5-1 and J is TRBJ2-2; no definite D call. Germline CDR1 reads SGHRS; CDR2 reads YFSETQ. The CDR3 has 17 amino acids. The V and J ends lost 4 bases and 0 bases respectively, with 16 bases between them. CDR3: CASSPDPSTTNTGELFF. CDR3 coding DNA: TGCGCCAGCAGCCCCGATCCTTCCACTACGAACACCGGGGAGCTGTTTTTT.

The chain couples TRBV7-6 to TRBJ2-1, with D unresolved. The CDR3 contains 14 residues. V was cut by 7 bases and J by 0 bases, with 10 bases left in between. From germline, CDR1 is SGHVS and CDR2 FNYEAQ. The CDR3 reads CASNPGSSYNEQFF. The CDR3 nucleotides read TGTGCCAGCAACCCGGGCAGCTCCTACAATGAGCAGTTCTTC.

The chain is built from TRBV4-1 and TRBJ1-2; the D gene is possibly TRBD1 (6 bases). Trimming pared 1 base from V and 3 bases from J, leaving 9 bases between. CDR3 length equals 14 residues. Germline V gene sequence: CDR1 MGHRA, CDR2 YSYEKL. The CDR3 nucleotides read TGCGCCAGCAGCCAAGTCGACAGGTACTATGGCTACACCTTC. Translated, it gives CASSQVDRYYGYTF.

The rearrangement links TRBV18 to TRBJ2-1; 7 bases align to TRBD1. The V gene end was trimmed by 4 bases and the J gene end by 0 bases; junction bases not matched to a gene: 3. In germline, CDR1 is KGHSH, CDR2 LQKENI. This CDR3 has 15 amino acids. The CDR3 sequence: CASSLGQVSYNEQFF. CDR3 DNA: TGTGCCAGCTCACTAGGACAGGTCTCCTACAATGAGCAGTTCTTC. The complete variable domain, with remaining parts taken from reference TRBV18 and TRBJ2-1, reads NAGVMQNPRHLVRRRGQEARLRCSPMKGHSHVYWYRQLPEEGLKFMVYLQKENIIDESGMPKERFSAEFPKEGPSILRIQQVVRGDSAAYFCASSLGQVSYNEQFFGPGTRLTVL.

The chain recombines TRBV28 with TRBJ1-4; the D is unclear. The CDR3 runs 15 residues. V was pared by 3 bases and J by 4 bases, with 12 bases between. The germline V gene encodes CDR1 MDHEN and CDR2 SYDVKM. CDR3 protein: CASSLHGLGNEKLFF. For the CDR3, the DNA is TGTGCCAGCAGTTTGCATGGGTTGGGTAATGAAAAACTGTTTTTT. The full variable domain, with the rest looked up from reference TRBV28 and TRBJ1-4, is DVKVTQSSRYLVKRTGEKVFLECVQDMDHENMFWYRQDPGLGLRLIYFSYDVKMKEKGDIPEGYSVSREKKERFSLILESASTNQTSMYLCASSLHGLGNEKLFFGSGTQLSVL.

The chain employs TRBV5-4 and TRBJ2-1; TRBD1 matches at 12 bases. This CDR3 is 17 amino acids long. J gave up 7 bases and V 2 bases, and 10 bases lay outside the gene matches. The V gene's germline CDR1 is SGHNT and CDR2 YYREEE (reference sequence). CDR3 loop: CASSFGFRDRGRNEQFF. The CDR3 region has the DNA TGTGCCAGCAGCTTCGGGTTCCGGGACAGGGGGCGGAATGAGCAGTTCTTC.

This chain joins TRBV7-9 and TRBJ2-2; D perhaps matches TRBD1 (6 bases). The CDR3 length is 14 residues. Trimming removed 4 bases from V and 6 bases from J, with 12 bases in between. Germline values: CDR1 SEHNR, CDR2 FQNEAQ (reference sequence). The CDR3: CASSSTGKPGELFF. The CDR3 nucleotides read TGTGCCAGCAGCTCTACAGGGAAACCCGGGGAGCTGTTTTTT.

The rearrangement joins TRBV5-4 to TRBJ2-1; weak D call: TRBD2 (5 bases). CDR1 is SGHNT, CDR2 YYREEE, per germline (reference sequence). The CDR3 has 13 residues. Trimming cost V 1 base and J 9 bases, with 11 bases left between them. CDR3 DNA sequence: TGTGCCAGCAGCTTGAACGGGATGGGTGAGCAGTTCTTC. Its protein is CASSLNGMGEQFF.

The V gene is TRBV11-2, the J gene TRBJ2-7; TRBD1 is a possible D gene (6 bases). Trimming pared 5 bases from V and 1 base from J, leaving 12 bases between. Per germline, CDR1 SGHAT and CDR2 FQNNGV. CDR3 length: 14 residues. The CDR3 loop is CASSGGRGSYEQYF. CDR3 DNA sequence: TGTGCCAGCAGCGGAGGCAGGGGATCCTACGAGCAGTACTTC.

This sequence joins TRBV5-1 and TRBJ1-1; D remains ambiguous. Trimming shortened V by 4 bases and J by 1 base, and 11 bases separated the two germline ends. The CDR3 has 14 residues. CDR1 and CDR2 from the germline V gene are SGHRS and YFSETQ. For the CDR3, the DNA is TGCGCCAGCAGCAGACGCCAGGAGAACACTGAAGCTTTCTTT. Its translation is CASSRRQENTEAFF.

The CDR3, as DNA: TGTGCCAGCTCACCACCGGGGGGGACTGGAAACACCATATATTTT. Encoded protein: CASSPPGGTGNTIYF. The chain couples TRBV18 to TRBJ1-3; D is possibly TRBD1 (5 bases). This CDR3 has 15 residues. The V end lost 0 bases, the J end lost 2 bases, and 8 bases lay between the germline ends. Germline loops: CDR1 KGHSH, CDR2 LQKENI.

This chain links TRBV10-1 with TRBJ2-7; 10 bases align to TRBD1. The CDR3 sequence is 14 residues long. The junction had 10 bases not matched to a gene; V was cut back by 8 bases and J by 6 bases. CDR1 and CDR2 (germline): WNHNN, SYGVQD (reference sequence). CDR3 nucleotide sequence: TGCGCCAGCGGGAGGGGGACAGGGGTTGCCGAGCAGTACTTC. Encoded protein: CASGRGTGVAEQYF.

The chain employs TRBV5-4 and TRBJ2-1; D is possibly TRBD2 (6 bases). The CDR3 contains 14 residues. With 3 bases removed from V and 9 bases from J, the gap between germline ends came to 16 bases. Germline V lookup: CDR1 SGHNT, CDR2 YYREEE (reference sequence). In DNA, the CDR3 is TGTGCCAGCAGCTCCCTGTCGGGGGTAAGTGAGCAGTTCTTC. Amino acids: CASSSLSGVSEQFF.

The DNA for the CDR3 is TGTGCCAGCAGCTCTACCGGGACACGGATAGCCCAGTACTTC. Protein: CASSSTGTRIAQYF. The chain is built from TRBV7-6 and TRBJ2-5, with D possibly matching TRBD1 (6 bases). This CDR3 spans 14 amino acids. Looked up from germline, CDR1 is SGHVS and CDR2 is FNYEAQ. The ends were cut back, 4 bases at V and 9 bases at J, with 18 bases in the middle.

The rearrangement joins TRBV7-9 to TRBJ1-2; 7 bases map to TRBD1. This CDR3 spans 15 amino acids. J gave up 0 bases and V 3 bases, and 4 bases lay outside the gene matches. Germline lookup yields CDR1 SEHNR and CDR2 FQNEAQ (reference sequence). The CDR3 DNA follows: TGTGCCAGCAGCTTGGGGGACAGTCCTAACTATGGCTACACCTTC. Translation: CASSLGDSPNYGYTF.

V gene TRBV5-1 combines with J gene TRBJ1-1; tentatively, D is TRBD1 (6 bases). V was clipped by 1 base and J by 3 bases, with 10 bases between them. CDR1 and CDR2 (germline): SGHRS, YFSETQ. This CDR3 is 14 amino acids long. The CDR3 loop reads CASSLIQGDTEAFF. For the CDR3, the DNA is TGCGCCAGCAGCTTGATACAGGGTGACACTGAAGCTTTCTTT.

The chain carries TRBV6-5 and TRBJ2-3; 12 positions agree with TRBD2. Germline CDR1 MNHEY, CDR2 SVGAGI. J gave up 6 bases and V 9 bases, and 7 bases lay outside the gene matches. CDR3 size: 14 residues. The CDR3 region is CASQLAGGADTQYF. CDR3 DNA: TGTGCCAGTCAACTAGCGGGGGGTGCTGATACGCAGTATTTT.

The CDR3 protein is CSVEEGLGRRGYTF. In DNA, the CDR3 is TGCAGCGTTGAAGAAGGGCTGGGGCGACGGGGCTACACCTTC. V gene TRBV29-1 combines with J gene TRBJ1-2; possible D gene TRBD1, 5 bases. V was trimmed by 0 bases and J by 8 bases, leaving 16 bases between them. Germline-derived CDR1 and CDR2 are SQVTM and ANQGSEA. This CDR3 comprises 14 residues. Full variable domain (missing parts from reference TRBV29-1 and TRBJ1-2): SAVISQKPSRDICQRGTSLTIQCQVDSQVTMMFWYRQQPGQSLTLIATANQGSEATYESGFVIDKFPISRPNLTFSTLTVSNMSPEDSSIYLCSVEEGLGRRGYTFGSGTRLTVV.

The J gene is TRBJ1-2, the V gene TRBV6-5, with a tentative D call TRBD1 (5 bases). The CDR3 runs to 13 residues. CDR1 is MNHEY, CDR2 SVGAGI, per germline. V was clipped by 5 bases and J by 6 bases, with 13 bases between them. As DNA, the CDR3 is TGTGCCAGCAGTCTGACAGACACGAATGGCTACACCTTC. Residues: CASSLTDTNGYTF.

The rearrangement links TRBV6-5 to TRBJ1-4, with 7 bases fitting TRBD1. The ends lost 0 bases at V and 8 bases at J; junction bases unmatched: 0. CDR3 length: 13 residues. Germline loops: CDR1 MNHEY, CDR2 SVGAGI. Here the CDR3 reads CASSYSGQEKLFF. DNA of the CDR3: TGTGCCAGCAGTTACTCGGGACAGGAAAAACTGTTTTTT.

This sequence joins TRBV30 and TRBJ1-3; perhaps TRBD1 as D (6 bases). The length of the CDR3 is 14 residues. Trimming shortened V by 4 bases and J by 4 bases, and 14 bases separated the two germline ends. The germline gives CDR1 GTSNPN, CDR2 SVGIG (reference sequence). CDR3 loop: CAWTQGRSGNTIYF. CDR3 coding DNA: TGTGCCTGGACCCAGGGGAGGTCGGGAAACACCATATATTTT.

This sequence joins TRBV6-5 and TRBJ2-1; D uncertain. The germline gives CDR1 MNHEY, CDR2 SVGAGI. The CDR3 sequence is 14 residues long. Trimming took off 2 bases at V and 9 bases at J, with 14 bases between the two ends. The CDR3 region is CASSYGLVNVEQFF. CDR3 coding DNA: TGTGCCAGCAGTTACGGCCTAGTAAATGTTGAGCAGTTCTTC.

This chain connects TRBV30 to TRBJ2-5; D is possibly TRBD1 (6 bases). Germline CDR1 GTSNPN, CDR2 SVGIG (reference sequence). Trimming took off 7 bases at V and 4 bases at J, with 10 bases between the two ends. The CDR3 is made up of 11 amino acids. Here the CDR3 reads CASQGRETQYF. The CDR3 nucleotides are TGTGCCTCACAGGGAAGAGAGACCCAGTACTTC. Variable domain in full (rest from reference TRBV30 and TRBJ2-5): SQTIHQWPATLVQPVGSPLSLECTVEGTSNPNLYWYRQAAGRGLQLLFYSVGIGQISSEVPQNLSASRPQDRQFILSSKKLLLSDSGFYLCASQGRETQYFGPGTRLLVL.

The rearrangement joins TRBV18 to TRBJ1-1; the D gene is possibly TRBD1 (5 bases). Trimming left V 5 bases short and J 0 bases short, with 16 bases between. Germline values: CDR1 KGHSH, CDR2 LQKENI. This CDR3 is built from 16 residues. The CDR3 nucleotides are TGTGCCAGCTCAAGGCGCAGGGCAACGGTGAACACTGAAGCTTTCTTT. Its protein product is CASSRRRATVNTEAFF.

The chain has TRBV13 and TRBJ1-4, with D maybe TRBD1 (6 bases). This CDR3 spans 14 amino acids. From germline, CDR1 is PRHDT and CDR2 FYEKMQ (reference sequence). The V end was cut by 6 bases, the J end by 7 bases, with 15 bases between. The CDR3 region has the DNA TGTGCCAGCAGTTTCCTGAGGGGGGGTGAAAAACTGTTTTTT. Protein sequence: CASSFLRGGEKLFF.